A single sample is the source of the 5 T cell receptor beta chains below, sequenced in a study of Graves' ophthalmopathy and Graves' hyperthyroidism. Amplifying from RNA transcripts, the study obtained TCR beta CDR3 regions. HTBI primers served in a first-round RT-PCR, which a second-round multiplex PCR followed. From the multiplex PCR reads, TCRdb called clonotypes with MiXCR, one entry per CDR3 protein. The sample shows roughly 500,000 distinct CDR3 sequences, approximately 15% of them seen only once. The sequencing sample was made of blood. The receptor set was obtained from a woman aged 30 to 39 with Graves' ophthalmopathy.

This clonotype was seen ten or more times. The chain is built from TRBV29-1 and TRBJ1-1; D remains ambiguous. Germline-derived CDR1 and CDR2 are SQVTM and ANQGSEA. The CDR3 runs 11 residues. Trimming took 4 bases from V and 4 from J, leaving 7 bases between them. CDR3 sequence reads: CSVGKSTEAFF. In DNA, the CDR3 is TGCAGCGTTGGGAAATCCACTGAAGCTTTCTTT. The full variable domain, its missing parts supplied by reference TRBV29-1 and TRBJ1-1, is SAVISQKPSRDICQRGTSLTIQCQVDSQVTMMFWYRQQPGQSLTLIATANQGSEATYESGFVIDKFPISRPNLTFSTLTVSNMSPEDSSIYLCSVGKSTEAFFGQGTRLTVV.

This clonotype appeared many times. The CDR3: CSAPGQGVETQYF. CDR3 coding DNA: TGCAGCGCACCGGGACAGGGGGTTGAGACCCAGTACTTC. The rearrangement joins TRBV29-1 to TRBJ2-5; the match to TRBD1 covers 11 bases. Germline V gene lookup returns CDR1 SQVTM and CDR2 ANQGSEA. J was trimmed by 5 bases and V by 7 bases; bases with no gene match: 6. This CDR3 is 13 amino acids long.

For the CDR3, the DNA is TGCGCCAGCAGCTACCTAGCGGGGGCCAACACAGATACGCAGTATTTT. Protein product: CASSYLAGANTDTQYF. V and J are TRBV5-1 and TRBJ2-3, with 10 bases aligning to TRBD2. Germline loops: CDR1 SGHRS, CDR2 YFSETQ. Losses at the gene ends were 3 bases for V and 2 bases for J; bases not matched to a gene: 6. CDR3 size: 16 residues. Full variable domain (rest looked up from reference TRBV5-1 and TRBJ2-3): KAGVTQTPRYLIKTRGQQVTLSCSPISGHRSVSWYQQTPGQGLQFLFEYFSETQRNKGNFPGRFSGRQFSNSRSEMNVSTLELGDSALYLCASSYLAGANTDTQYFGPGTRLTVL.

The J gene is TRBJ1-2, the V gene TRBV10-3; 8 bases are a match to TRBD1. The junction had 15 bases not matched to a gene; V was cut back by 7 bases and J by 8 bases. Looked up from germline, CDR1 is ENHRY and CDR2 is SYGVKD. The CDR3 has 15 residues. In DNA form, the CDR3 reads TGTGCCATCAAAATTTCGGCAGGGGGCTCGGAAGGCTACACCTTC. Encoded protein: CAIKISAGGSEGYTF.

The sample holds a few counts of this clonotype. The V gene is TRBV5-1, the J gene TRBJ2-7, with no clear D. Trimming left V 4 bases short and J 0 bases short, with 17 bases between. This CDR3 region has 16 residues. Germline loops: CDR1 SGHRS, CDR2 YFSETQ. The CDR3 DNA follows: TGCGCCAGCAGCCAAACCCGTGGCGGTAGCTCCTACGAGCAGTACTTC. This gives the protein CASSQTRGGSSYEQYF.